The subject of this entry is one T cell receptor beta chain. Its antigen is undetermined. The entry originates in a study of a mutant IDH1 vaccine in newly diagnosed glioma. Turning to the study itself: Visit V12 was scheduled at week 35 and visit V13 at week 47.

CDR3 length: 16 amino acids. Germline V CDR1 and CDR2: LGHNA, YSLEER. Deletions cut 0 bases from V and 4 bases from J, with 14 bases between. Some clones are missing from TCRdb's copy, which holds only in-frame ones; the method was immunoSEQ multiplex PCR. The sample has 40,000 to 45,000 clones; 81% are singletons. Stated time point: week 35, safety follow-up. Each dose delivered 300 ug of mutant IDH1 20-mer peptide subcutaneously with imiquimod. V usage is TRBV4-3 and J usage is TRBJ2-3, with D possibly matching TRBD2 (7 bases). The receptor was isolated from a woman aged 40 to 50 with glioma. Some clones in this sample may be carry-over from other donors' samples. The sample consisted of PBMCs, taken from a glioma patient whose treatment included an IDH1 peptide vaccine. The CDR3 bases are TGCGCCAGCAGCCAAGAAAGAGGGGGGGCCCCAGATACGCAGTATTTT. Its translation is CASSQERGGAPDTQYF.